This TCR beta chain is from a study of cytomegalovirus exposure and HLA in healthy donors. Study as a whole: As an earlier analysis found, about 179 million T cells yielded about 120 million unique TCR beta sequences.

Primers included in the PCR were 60 Vbeta and 13 Jbeta primers. Data came from immunoSEQ multiplex PCR; TCRdb stores just in-frame clones and leaves some out. The sample yields approximately 150,000 clones, approximately 84% seen once. The CDR3 contains 14 residues. CDR1 and CDR2 from the germline V gene are SGHRS and YFSETQ. V lost 6 bases to trimming and J lost 5 bases; unmatched junction nucleotides: 6. Notes on the study in general: There were 150 or so TCR beta chains listed as cytomegalovirus-associated. It was only CMV serostatus that was available as immune exposure information.

With respect to this clone: Its antigen is currently unknown.

Source material: PBMCs. The chain couples TRBV5-1 to TRBJ2-2; 8 bases map to TRBD1. The sequence was collected from a woman in her fifties or sixties in good health and CMV-seropositive. Here the CDR3 DNA reads TGCGCCAGCACAGGGGGCTCGGGGACCGGGGAGCTGTTTTTT. It is translated as CASTGGSGTGELFF.